This T cell receptor (beta chain) is drawn from a study of blood T cell repertoires in COVID-19 (dated by TCRdb to 2020 to 2021). For context, the study as a whole: Samples covering the acute and convalescent phases of COVID-19 were provided by collaborators in the United States, Italy and Spain. Nearly every sample came with metadata listing a de-identified subject ID, COVID-19 status, age in years and sex. The dataset comprised deeply sampled blood TCRbeta repertoires from subjects exposed to, actively infected with, or recovered from COVID-19. Samples came from the ongoing ImmuneRACE study (first 160 participants) plus 1,254 subjects from 6 global collaborators. The prospective study material was composed of cDNA or gDNA derived from T cells, B-cell-depleted T cells, or PBMCs. The repertoires were released in a freely available public database intended as a resource for research on the immune response to SARS-CoV-2. HLA class I and class II types, where available, came from metadata supplied by the sample provider rather than from assay-based typing. Points the paper makes about the study in general: The amount of clinical and demographic metadata varied by source and participant and was provided uncurated.

The immunoSEQ Assay, a bias-controlled multiplex PCR, was used to amplify TCRbeta CDR3 regions from genomic DNA. In the paper's pipeline: The number of nucleated cells in each sample was estimated from the amplification of reference gene primers within the assay. To quantify the absolute abundance of each unique TCRbeta CDR3 rearrangement, sequence reads were collapsed and filtered. For each sample, productive Simpson clonality was calculated as the square root of Simpson's diversity index across productive rearrangements. What TCRdb holds here is the immuneACCESS table cut down to in-frame rearrangements. Part of the clones is not present; checked against another copy, under half of the missing clones reflect an unresolved V gene, and the others are unexplained. V and J calls and clone size are those listed in that table; D and trimming were worked out from the DNA. In all, the sample holds 60,000 to 85,000 clones, and about 86% of those were seen once. 18% of the sample is held by the ten biggest clonotypes.

Whole blood was collected in K2EDTA tubes by collaborating institutions according to the institutions' own protocols. For TCRbeta analysis, collaborators shipped samples in one of three forms: frozen whole blood, isolated PBMCs, or DNA extracted from either of those sample types. Points on this clone: Its antigen has not been determined. Within one base of it there is no much larger clone, and no base qualities were kept.

V was cut back by 1 base and J by 1 base, leaving a gap of 7 bases between them. Spanning cysteine to phenylalanine, the CDR3 consists of 14 amino acids. CDR3 DNA is the only sequence kept; it has 42 bases, read in frame from the first base. The sequenced sample was peripheral blood. The TCR was taken from a human donor in a cohort sampled during active COVID-19. Recombination joined TRBV23-1 with TRBJ1-1; the D gene is perhaps TRBD1, on 5 matching bases. TRBV23-1 is given ORF status, its function remaining uncertain. The CDR3 reads CASSQLGGNTEAFF. The DNA sequence reads TGCGCCAGCAGTCAATTGGGGGGGAACACTGAAGCTTTCTTT.